This T cell receptor beta chain was identified during a study of Graves' ophthalmopathy and Graves' hyperthyroidism. Amplification from RNA transcripts yielded the TCR beta CDR3 regions. An initial RT-PCR round employing HTBI primers preceded a second-round multiplex PCR. Using its own MiXCR run on the multiplex PCR reads, TCRdb lists one record per CDR3 protein. The table lists about 700,000 distinct CDR3 sequences, approximately 40% of them singletons. This clonotype came up a few times. Germline V gene data show CDR1 as SNHLY and CDR2 as FYNNEI. V was clipped by 8 bases and J by 5 bases, with 15 bases between them. The CDR3 loop spans 13 amino acids.

The TCR originated in an adult man with Graves' ophthalmopathy. J is TRBJ1-1 and V is TRBV2; a weak D match, TRBD1 (5 bases). The sequenced material came from peripheral blood. The CDR3 spells CASWGGEGTEAFF. As DNA, the CDR3 is TGTGCCAGCTGGGGAGGAGAGGGGACTGAAGCTTTCTTT. Together with reference TRBV2 and TRBJ1-1, the CDR3 gives the full variable domain: EPEVTQTPSHQVTQMGQEVILRCVPISNHLYFYWYRQILGQKVEFLVSFYNNEISEKSEIFDDQFSVERPDGSNFTLKIRSTKLEDSAMYFCASWGGEGTEAFFGQGTRLTVV.